Shown below are 24 T cell receptor beta chains from a single sample sequenced in a study of T cell responses to AZD1222 COVID-19 vaccine. Clones were read by immunoSEQ multiplex PCR, and TCRdb kept only the in-frame ones, dropping some. This sample has about 99,000 clones; approximately 91% occur once, and the top ten carry roughly a sixth. The material was peripheral blood, obtained on day 0 of AZD1222 vaccination. The receptor source for this set is an adult in good health.

The chain carries TRBV6-5 and TRBJ2-7, with D tentatively TRBD2 (6 bases). The V end was cut by 11 bases, the J end by 2 bases, with 16 bases between. The CDR3 consists of 13 residues. CDR1 is MNHEY and CDR2 is SVGAGI in the germline V gene. The CDR3 here is CACGVLGTYEQYF. As DNA, the CDR3 is TGTGCCTGCGGGGTGCTTGGCACCTACGAGCAGTACTTC.

This clone is a singleton in its sample. This rearrangement joins TRBV19 to TRBJ2-5; unclear D gene. CDR1 is LNHDA, CDR2 SQIVND, per germline (reference sequence). V was trimmed by 4 bases and J by 2 bases, leaving 11 bases between them. This CDR3 comprises 14 residues. The CDR3: CASSRTVRQETQYF. As DNA, the CDR3 is TGTGCCAGTAGTAGAACAGTGAGACAAGAGACCCAGTACTTC.

The chain uses TRBV29-1 and TRBJ2-3; 7 nucleotides line up with TRBD1. This CDR3 is 12 amino acids long. V was pared by 7 bases and J by 2 bases, with 3 bases of the junction left unmatched. Germline V gene sequence: CDR1 SQVTM, CDR2 ANQGSEA. DNA of the CDR3: TGCAGCGCGGGACAGATCACAGATACGCAGTATTTT. It encodes CSAGQITDTQYF.

The chain has TRBV3-1 (or the pseudogene TRBV3-2) and TRBJ2-1, with D perhaps TRBD1 or TRBD2 (6 bases each). Deletions cut 0 bases from V and 8 bases from J, with 17 bases between. This CDR3 comprises 16 residues. Germline V gene sequence: CDR1 LGHDT, CDR2 YNNKEL (reference sequence). The CDR3 spells CASSQDLGGPWDEQFF. DNA of the CDR3: TGTGCCAGCAGCCAAGACTTGGGGGGCCCTTGGGATGAGCAGTTCTTC.

This chain links TRBV20-1 with TRBJ2-1; a weak D match, TRBD1 (6 bases). This CDR3 comprises 14 residues. Per germline, CDR1 DFQATT and CDR2 SNEGSKA (reference sequence). V was clipped by 3 bases and J by 8 bases, with 17 bases between them. CDR3 DNA: TGCAGTGCTAGTAGGGGGTTGGCGGATGATGAGCAGTTCTTC. Translation gives CSASRGLADDEQFF.

V gene TRBV15 combines with J gene TRBJ2-2; 8 bases fit TRBD2. This CDR3 spans 19 amino acids. From germline, CDR1 is LNHNV and CDR2 YYDKDF (reference sequence). J lost 3 bases, V lost 1 base, and 13 bases had no gene match. CDR3 in amino acids: CATSRVGTSGGSYTGELFF. The CDR3 bases are TGTGCCACCAGCAGAGTGGGGACTAGTGGGGGGTCATACACCGGGGAGCTGTTTTTT.

In its sample, this clone is medium-sized. The chain recombines TRBV7-8 with TRBJ2-7; D remains unclear. V dropped 1 base and J dropped 3 bases, with 16 bases sitting between them. The CDR3 runs to 16 residues. The germline V gene encodes CDR1 SGHVS and CDR2 FQNEAQ. As DNA, the CDR3 is TGTGCCAGCAGCTTAGGGGTTTCGAACGATATCTACGAGCAGTACTTC. Translated, it gives CASSLGVSNDIYEQYF.

V is TRBV4-1 and J is TRBJ1-5; D gene uncertain. The V gene's germline CDR1 is MGHRA and CDR2 YSYEKL. There are 15 residues in the CDR3. V was shortened by 0 bases and J by 5 bases, with 11 bases between the two germline ends. The CDR3 loop reads CASSQDYTADQPQHF. For the CDR3, the DNA is TGCGCCAGCAGCCAAGATTACACAGCGGATCAGCCCCAGCATTTT.

The chain links TRBV7-9 to TRBJ2-7; a weak D match, TRBD2 (5 bases). CDR1 is SEHNR, CDR2 FQNEAQ, per germline (reference sequence). Trimming left V 1 base short and J 0 bases short, with 10 bases between. The CDR3 extends over 15 amino acids. The CDR3 bases are TGTGCCAGCAGCTTAGTCAGACTAAACTCCTACGAGCAGTACTTC. This gives the protein CASSLVRLNSYEQYF. The variable domain in full, completed from reference TRBV7-9 and TRBJ2-7, reads DTGVSQNPRHKITKRGQNVTFRCDPISEHNRLYWYRQTLGQGPEFLTYFQNEAQLEKSRLLSDRFSAERPKGSFSTLEIQRTEQGDSAMYLCASSLVRLNSYEQYFGPGTRLTVT.

The sample holds a few counts of this clone. V usage is TRBV5-1 and J usage is TRBJ2-2; 8 positions match TRBD1. V dropped 7 bases and J dropped 2; count of bases not matched to a gene: 10. Germline CDR1 is SGHRS and CDR2 is YFSETQ. This CDR3 comprises 16 residues. CDR3 DNA: TGCGCCAGCTATGCTCCGGGACAGGCCAACACCGGGGAGCTGTTTTTT. It specifies CASYAPGQANTGELFF.

DNA of the CDR3: TGTGCCAGCAGTGAAGGATGGGCAACCAATCAGCCCCAGCATTTT. Protein: CASSEGWATNQPQHF. This rearrangement joins TRBV6-1 to TRBJ1-5; D is undetermined. The CDR3 spans 15 residues. The V and J ends lost 1 base and 3 bases respectively, with 10 bases between them. Germline CDR1 reads MNHNS; CDR2 reads SASEGT.

The chain combines TRBV15 with TRBJ2-5, with TRBD1 matching 10 bases. The CDR3 has 16 residues. The junction had 2 bases not matched to a gene; V was cut back by 0 bases and J by 1 base. Germline lookup yields CDR1 LNHNV and CDR2 YYDKDF (reference sequence). The CDR3: CATSRDGTGVQETQYF. CDR3 nucleotides: TGTGCCACCAGCAGAGACGGGACAGGGGTCCAAGAGACCCAGTACTTC. The entire variable domain, with the rest obtained from reference TRBV15 and TRBJ2-5, is as follows: DAMVIQNPRYQVTQFGKPVTLSCSQTLNHNVMYWYQQKSSQAPKLLFHYYDKDFNNEADTPDNFQSRRPNTSFCFLDIRSPGLGDTAMYLCATSRDGTGVQETQYFGPGTRLLVL.

As for this clone: Lacking the conserved final phenylalanine or tryptophan, this CDR3 likely reflects a read error. The chain combines TRBV24-1 with TRBJ1-6; D call uncertain. Per the germline V gene, CDR1 is KGHDR and CDR2 is SFDVKD. Trimming took off 7 bases at V and 8 bases at J, with 26 bases between the two ends. This CDR3 spans 18 amino acids. The CDR3 DNA reads as TGTGCCACCAGCCTCACTAACCGGTTGGGATATAGTTATTCACCCCTCCACCTT. This translates into CATSLTNRLGYSYSPLHL.

This chain joins TRBV6-1 and TRBJ1-2; D is perhaps TRBD1 (6 bases). Germline CDR1 is MNHNS and CDR2 is SASEGT. The CDR3 is 14 residues long. The germline V and J ends were trimmed by 1 base and 4 bases, with 10 bases remaining between them. The DNA of the CDR3 is TGTGCCAGCAGTGAAGACAGGGATAGCTATGGCTACACCTTC. It codes for CASSEDRDSYGYTF.

The rearrangement links TRBV6-5 to TRBJ1-2; possibly TRBD1 for D (5 bases). V dropped 4 bases and J dropped 1 base, with 16 bases sitting between them. Looked up from germline, CDR1 is MNHEY and CDR2 is SVGAGI. This CDR3 region has 16 residues. The CDR3 nucleotides are TGTGCCAGCAGTTTGGCAGGGAGTTTTGGTAACTATGGCTACACCTTC. It codes for CASSLAGSFGNYGYTF.

J is TRBJ1-2 and V is TRBV27; 7 nucleotides align to TRBD1. CDR1 and CDR2 (germline): MNHEY, SMNVEV (reference sequence). The CDR3 runs 14 residues. V lost 5 bases and J lost 2; bases outside the gene matches: 5. The CDR3 reads CASSPGGQNYGYTF. The CDR3 DNA follows: TGTGCCAGCAGTCCTGGGGGACAGAACTATGGCTACACCTTC.

This rearrangement joins TRBV9 to TRBJ2-3; tentatively, D is TRBD2 (6 bases). In germline, CDR1 is SGDLS, CDR2 YYNGEE. The CDR3 totals 16 residues. The V and J ends lost 3 bases and 2 bases respectively, with 16 bases between them. In nucleotides, the CDR3 is TGTGCCAGCAGCGACACTAGTGGGGGGACCACAGATACGCAGTATTTT. This encodes CASSDTSGGTTDTQYF. Complete variable domain (other parts from reference TRBV9 and TRBJ2-3): DSGVTQTPKHLITATGQRVTLRCSPRSGDLSVYWYQQSLDQGLQFLIQYYNGEERAKGNILERFSAQQFPDLHSELNLSSLELGDSALYFCASSDTSGGTTDTQYFGPGTRLTVL.

V gene TRBV19 combines with J gene TRBJ2-7; TRBD1 matches 8 bases. With V trimmed by 4 bases and J by 0 bases, 20 bases remained unmatched. The CDR3 is 20 residues long. The germline V gene encodes CDR1 LNHDA and CDR2 SQIVND (reference sequence). The CDR3 nucleotides are TGTGCCAGTAGTACAACCTCCGGGACAGGCCACCCAACTAGCTCCTACGAGCAGTACTTC. This encodes CASSTTSGTGHPTSSYEQYF.

This sequence joins TRBV19 and TRBJ1-1; 11 bases map to TRBD1. V gave up 4 bases and J gave up 7 bases; unmatched junction bases: 5. The CDR3 is 14 residues long. Looked up from germline, CDR1 is LNHDA and CDR2 is SQIVND (reference sequence). The CDR3 sequence: CASSTGQGAGEAFF. DNA of the CDR3: TGTGCCAGTAGTACCGGACAGGGGGCTGGTGAAGCTTTCTTT.

The rearrangement joins TRBV5-1 to TRBJ1-2; 7 bases are a match to TRBD1. This CDR3 region has 16 residues. The ends lost 2 bases at V and 2 bases at J; junction bases unmatched: 9. CDR1 is SGHRS, CDR2 YFSETQ, per germline. The CDR3 DNA reads TGCGCCAGCAGCTTCTCCGGGCAGGGGGAGAACTATGGCTACACCTTC. This translates into CASSFSGQGENYGYTF. Full variable domain (remainder filled in from reference TRBV5-1 and TRBJ1-2): KAGVTQTPRYLIKTRGQQVTLSCSPISGHRSVSWYQQTPGQGLQFLFEYFSETQRNKGNFPGRFSGRQFSNSRSEMNVSTLELGDSALYLCASSFSGQGENYGYTFGSGTRLTVV.

The rearrangement uses TRBV5-4 and TRBJ1-2; D might be TRBD1 (6 bases). CDR3 length equals 15 residues. V dropped 0 bases and J dropped 7 bases, with 16 bases sitting between them. Germline V gene lookup returns CDR1 SGHNT and CDR2 YYREEE (reference sequence). CDR3 loop: CASSLGGTGFGGYTF. CDR3 in DNA: TGTGCCAGCAGCTTGGGGGGCACAGGGTTCGGTGGCTACACCTTC. Filled out from reference TRBV5-4 and TRBJ1-2, the complete variable domain reads ETGVTQSPTHLIKTRGQQVTLRCSSQSGHNTVSWYQQALGQGPQFIFQYYREEENGRGNFPPRFSGLQFPNYSSELNVNALELDDSALYLCASSLGGTGFGGYTFGSGTRLTVV.

The V and J genes are TRBV29-1 and TRBJ1-4; 11 bases align to TRBD1. The CDR3 consists of 15 residues. J lost 0 bases, V lost 6 bases, and 3 bases had no gene match. Looked up from germline, CDR1 is SQVTM and CDR2 is ANQGSEA. Written as DNA, the CDR3 is TGCAGCGTAACGGGACAGGGGGCAACTAATGAAAAACTGTTTTTT. Translation: CSVTGQGATNEKLFF.

The V gene is TRBV18, the J gene TRBJ2-2; D is undetermined. V lost 5 bases and J lost 6, with 7 bases in between. This CDR3 is 12 amino acids long. Germline V gene lookup returns CDR1 KGHSH and CDR2 LQKENI. CDR3 DNA sequence: TGTGCCAGCTCATTCCCTCCCGGGGAGCTGTTTTTT. Protein: CASSFPPGELFF.

The rearrangement joins TRBV11-2 to TRBJ2-3, with D tentatively TRBD1 or TRBD2 (5 bases each). Germline V gene lookup returns CDR1 SGHAT and CDR2 FQNNGV. The CDR3 length is 16 residues. V was pared by 5 bases and J by 2 bases, with 17 bases between. As DNA, the CDR3 is TGTGCCAGCAGCGTTTACCGGGACCACGCCACAGATACGCAGTATTTT. The encoded protein is CASSVYRDHATDTQYF.